This is a list of T cell receptor beta chains from one sample in a study of cytomegalovirus exposure and HLA in healthy donors. Assay: immunoSEQ multiplex PCR; the TCRdb copy retains only in-frame clones and omits some. The sample holds about 150,000 clones; around 80% are singletons and the top ten take around 13%. The material sequenced was PBMCs. The receptors were gathered from a man aged 30-40 years in good health and CMV-seropositive. The CDR3 runs from the conserved cysteine through the conserved F or W. Fields, in order: V gene, clone size, D gene, J gene, CDR3 DNA, CDR3 protein. D genes are given only for firm matches. Some rows mark clone size as missing; the rest say once, few, many or name a class of expanded clone.

>TRBV2|few|-|TRBJ1-3
TGTGCCAGCAGCGGGACAAGCTCTGGAAACACCATATATTTT
CASSGTSSGNTIYF
>TRBV13|-|TRBD1|TRBJ2-1
TGTGCCAGCAGCTCCCTCGGGACGGGACAGGGAATCTACAATGAGCAGTTCTTC
CASSSLGTGQGIYNEQFF
>TRBV7-2|-|-|TRBJ1-5
TGTGCCAGCAGCCCTAGGGGGGGGCAAAATAGCAATCAGCCCCAGCATTTT
CASSPRGGQNSNQPQHF
>TRBV6-6|-|-|TRBJ2-2
TGTGCCAGCAGCTGGGGACATCCGAACACCGGGGAGCTGTTTTTT
CASSWGHPNTGELFF
>TRBV28|-|TRBD2|TRBJ2-7
TGTGCCAGCAGTCTCCGGGGTAGCGGGGTGTACTTC
CASSLRGSGVYF
>TRBV19|-|TRBD2|TRBJ2-1
TGTGCCAGTAGTACCTTACTAGCGGGGTTCTCCTACAATGAGCAGTTCTTC
CASSTLLAGFSYNEQFF
>TRBV4-2|-|-|TRBJ1-4
TGTGCCAGCAGCCAAGAGGAGGTGAATGTAGATGAAAAACTGTTTTTT
CASSQEEVNVDEKLFF
>TRBV29-1|once|-|TRBJ2-1
TGCAGCGTTGGGGGAGTACCCAATGAGCAGTTCTTC
CSVGGVPNEQFF
>TRBV4-1|-|-|TRBJ2-7
TGCGCCAGCAGCCAAGCCCCATGGGAGGAGGTATCCGAGCAGTACTTC
CASSQAPWEEVSEQYF
>TRBV9|few|TRBD2|TRBJ2-2
TGTGCCAGCACCACTAGCGTAGGACTACTCACCGGGGAGCTGTTTTTT
CASTTSVGLLTGELFF
>TRBV29-1|few|TRBD1|TRBJ1-1
TGCAGCGTGGAGAGACAGGGTTTGAACACTGAAGCTTTCTTT
CSVERQGLNTEAFF
>TRBV5-1|-|TRBD1|TRBJ2-3
TGCGCCAGCAGCTTCGCACCGGGACAGGGCACAGATACGCAGTATTTT
CASSFAPGQGTDTQYF
>TRBV21-1|-|-|TRBJ2-7
TGTGCCAGCAGCAGGCTGAGCCGGGTCCCCTACGAGCAGTACTTC
CASSRLSRVPYEQYF
>TRBV5-4|-|TRBD1|TRBJ1-2
TGTGCCAGCAGCCTCACGCGGGACAGTCATGGCTACACCTTC
CASSLTRDSHGYTF
>TRBV6-6|-|-|TRBJ2-2
TGTGCCAGCAGTTACGGGGGACACGGTTCCGGGGAGCTGTTTTTT
CASSYGGHGSGELFF
>TRBV20-1|-|-|TRBJ2-7
TGCAGTGCTCAAAGAGGCGAGCAGTACTTC
CSAQRGEQYF
>TRBV7-9|-|TRBD1|TRBJ2-2
TGTGCCAGCAGGTCAGGACAGGCGGCCGGGGAGCTGTTTTTT
CASRSGQAAGELFF
>TRBV5-4|-|-|TRBJ1-1
TGTGCCAGCAGCCAAGATACAGGGACCTCTGAAGCTTTCTTT
CASSQDTGTSEAFF
>TRBV6-1|few|TRBD1|TRBJ2-7
TGTGCCACCATACCGACAGGGAACAACGAGCAGTACTTC
CATIPTGNNEQYF
>TRBV6-5|many|-|TRBJ1-1
TGTGCCAGCAGTGTTACCGGGACATTGAACACTGAAGCTTTCTTT
CASSVTGTLNTEAFF
>TRBV18|-|-|TRBJ2-1
TGTGCCAGCTCACCACCCCGAGGCTTTAGCTCCTACAATGAGCAGTTCTTC
CASSPPRGFSSYNEQFF
>TRBV7-2|-|TRBD2|TRBJ2-4
TGTGCCAGCAGCTTAGGGACTAGCCGGAACATTCAGTACTTC
CASSLGTSRNIQYF
>TRBV28|-|-|TRBJ1-5
TGTGCCAGCAGTTTAGCAGGGAACAATCAGCCCCAGCATTTT
CASSLAGNNQPQHF
>TRBV10-2|few|TRBD2|TRBJ2-2
TGCGCCAGCGGACTAGCGGGAGAGGTCGCCGGGGAGCTGTTTTTT
CASGLAGEVAGELFF
>TRBV18|few|TRBD1|TRBJ1-1
TGTGCCAGCTCAGAGAGACAGGGGGCGGATACTGAAGCTTTCTTT
CASSERQGADTEAFF
>TRBV27|once|-|TRBJ2-3
TGTGCCAGCAGTCCGACAGGCGCGGGAGTGGGAGGGGCGCAGTATTTT
CASSPTGAGVGGAQYF
>TRBV10-2|-|TRBD2|TRBJ2-5
TGCGCCAGCAGTTTGTCTAGCGGGTACCAAGAGACCCAGTACTTC
CASSLSSGYQETQYF
>TRBV7-3|-|-|TRBJ2-2
TGTGCCAGCAGCTTAAACAGTCCAGCGGTCACCGGGGAGCTGTTTTTT
CASSLNSPAVTGELFF
>TRBV2|-|-|TRBJ2-7
TGTGCCAGCAGTGAAGTTGTTGGGGCAGACTACGAGCAGTACTTC
CASSEVVGADYEQYF
>TRBV7-8|-|-|TRBJ1-1
TGTGCCAGCAGCTTAAGAGGGTGGACCACTGAAGCTTTCTTT
CASSLRGWTTEAFF
>TRBV5-1|few|-|TRBJ2-7
TGCGCCAGCAGCTTGTCTGCAGGCGAAGACGAGCAGTACTTC
CASSLSAGEDEQYF
>TRBV7-9|-|TRBD2|TRBJ2-1
TGTGCCAGCGGTCAAACCGGGACTAGCGGGAGCCGAGCGTACAATGAGCAGTTCTTC
CASGQTGTSGSRAYNEQFF
>TRBV6-6|-|-|TRBJ2-1
TGTGCCAGCAGTTACTCCTGGGCCAATGAGCAGTTCTTC
CASSYSWANEQFF
>TRBV5-4|-|TRBD2|TRBJ2-1
TGTGCCAGCAGCTTGGATGCGCGGGAGGAGAATGAGCAGTTCTTC
CASSLDAREENEQFF
>TRBV7-9|-|-|TRBJ2-7
TGTGCCAGCAGCTTAGTGGCAGGGCCCGACGAGCAGTACTTC
CASSLVAGPDEQYF
>TRBV28|-|-|TRBJ2-5
TGTGCCAGCAGTTTAGGGGTACTAGCACCCCGGGAAGAGACCCAGTACTTC
CASSLGVLAPREETQYF
>TRBV15|-|-|TRBJ2-2
TGTGCCACCAGCAGTTTGCGGTCCACCGGGGAGCTGTTTTTT
CATSSLRSTGELFF
>TRBV16|-|TRBD1|TRBJ1-6
TGTGCCAGCAGCCATACGACAGGGAGAGGTTCACCCCTCCACTTT
CASSHTTGRGSPLHF
>TRBV5-4|once|TRBD2|TRBJ2-3
TGTGCCAGCAGCCGCATGGCGGGAGGGAGCACAGATACGCAGTATTTT
CASSRMAGGSTDTQYF
>TRBV5-1|-|-|TRBJ2-7
TGCGCCAGCAGCCGCGGGACAGATTACGAGCAGTACTTC
CASSRGTDYEQYF
>TRBV15|-|TRBD2|TRBJ2-1
TGTGCCACCAGTAGCGGGGCGGACAATGAGCAGTTCTTC
CATSSGADNEQFF
>TRBV10-2|-|TRBD1|TRBJ1-1
TGCGCCAGCACACAGGGGAGATCGGGAACTGAAGCTTTCTTT
CASTQGRSGTEAFF
>TRBV9|-|-|TRBJ2-7
TGTGCCAGCAGCGCTTACGACTCACCCTCCTACGAGCAGTACTTC
CASSAYDSPSYEQYF
>TRBV7-6|-|-|TRBJ2-1
TGTGCCAGCAGCTTAGGGACTTCCCCCGAGCAGTTCTTC
CASSLGTSPEQFF
>TRBV28|-|-|TRBJ1-5
TGTGCCAGCAGACTAAATCCGGGACAAGGAGACGGCGCCCAGCATTTT
CASRLNPGQGDGAQHF
>TRBV5-1|-|-|TRBJ2-7
TGCGCCAGCAGCTTGGATCAGGCTAGCCGGAAGGAGTACTTC
CASSLDQASRKEYF
>TRBV10-3|-|-|TRBJ2-5
TGTGCCATCAGCCCGACAGTGAAAGAGACCCAGTACTTC
CAISPTVKETQYF
>TRBV5-1|-|TRBD1|TRBJ1-1
TGCGCCAGCAGCTTGGCGGGACAGGAAAAAGCTTTCTTT
CASSLAGQEKAFF
>TRBV2|-|-|TRBJ1-2
TGTGCCAGCAGTGTTACAGAAGTTTGCACCTTC
CASSVTEVCTF
>TRBV28|-|TRBD1|TRBJ1-2
TGTGCCAGCAACGAGGGACAGACCTATGGCTACACCTTC
CASNEGQTYGYTF
>TRBV7-2|-|TRBD2|TRBJ2-5
TGTGCCAGCAGCTTACTGGGACTAGCGATATGGGAGACCCAGTACTTC
CASSLLGLAIWETQYF
>TRBV28|-|TRBD1|TRBJ2-5
TGTGCCAGCAGTTTACCGAGGGGGCGCACGGAGACCCAGTACTTC
CASSLPRGRTETQYF
>TRBV7-9|-|-|TRBJ1-2
TGTGCCAGCACCCAACCTGCGGGGGGAAACTATGGCTACACCTTC
CASTQPAGGNYGYTF
>TRBV5-6|-|TRBD1|TRBJ2-2
TGTGCCAGCAGCCAATCTTATAGGACAGGGGAAACCGGGGAGCTGTTTTTT
CASSQSYRTGETGELFF
>TRBV7-2|-|TRBD2|TRBJ2-1
TGTGCCAGCAGCCGACTAGCGGGAGGCCTGGCCTACAATGAGCAGTTCTTC
CASSRLAGGLAYNEQFF
>TRBV28|once|-|TRBJ1-5
TGTGCCAGCAGTTTAGGGGGGTTAAGCAATCAGCCCCAGCATTTT
CASSLGGLSNQPQHF
>TRBV19|-|TRBD1|TRBJ2-1
TGTGCCAGTAGTACCGGGACAGGAGACTACAATGAGCAGTTCTTC
CASSTGTGDYNEQFF
>TRBV2|-|-|TRBJ2-1
TGTGCCAGCAGTCTAGCGCGCTCCTACAATGAGCAGTTCTTC
CASSLARSYNEQFF
>TRBV11-2|-|-|TRBJ2-2
TGTGCCAGCAGCTTAGCCGGGTCAAACACCGGGGAGCTGTTTTTT
CASSLAGSNTGELFF
>TRBV6-5|-|-|TRBJ2-5
TGTGCCAGCAGTGGGCAAGGGGTGGAAGAGACCCAGTACTTC
CASSGQGVEETQYF